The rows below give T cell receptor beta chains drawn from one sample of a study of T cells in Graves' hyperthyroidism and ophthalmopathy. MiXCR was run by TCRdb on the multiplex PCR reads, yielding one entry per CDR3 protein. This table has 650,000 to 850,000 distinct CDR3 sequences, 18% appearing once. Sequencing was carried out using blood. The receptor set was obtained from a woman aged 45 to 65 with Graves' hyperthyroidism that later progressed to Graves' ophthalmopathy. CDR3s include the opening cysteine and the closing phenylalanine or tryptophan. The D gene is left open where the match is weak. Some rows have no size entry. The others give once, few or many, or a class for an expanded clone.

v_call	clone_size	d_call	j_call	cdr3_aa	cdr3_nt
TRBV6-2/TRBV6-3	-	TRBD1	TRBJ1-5	CASSYPGQGLDNQPQHF	TGTGCCAGCAGTTACCCAGGACAGGGCTTGGACAATCAGCCCCAGCATTTT
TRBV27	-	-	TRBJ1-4	CASSSVGEKLFF	TGTGCCAGCAGTTCTGTAGGGGAAAAACTGTTTTTT
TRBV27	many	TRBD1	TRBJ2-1	CASSDQGASYNEQFF	TGTGCCAGCAGTGATCAGGGGGCGAGCTACAATGAGCAGTTCTTC
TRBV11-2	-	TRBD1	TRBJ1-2	CASRDSGTDNYGYTF	TGTGCCAGCAGAGATTCCGGGACAGATAACTATGGCTACACCTTC
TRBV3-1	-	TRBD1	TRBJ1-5	CASSPRQGVSPQHF	TGTGCCAGCAGCCCTAGACAGGGGGTTAGTCCCCAGCATTTT
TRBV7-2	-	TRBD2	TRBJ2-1	CASSLVVAGAATNEQFF	TGTGCCAGCAGCTTAGTTGTAGCGGGGGCCGCTACAAATGAGCAGTTCTTC
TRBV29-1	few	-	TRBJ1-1	CSVTGGTEAFF	TGCAGCGTCACTGGAGGCACTGAAGCTTTCTTT
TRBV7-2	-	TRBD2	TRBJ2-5	CASSRGGALMETQYF	TGTGCCAGCAGCCGCGGGGGGGCCTTGATGGAGACCCAGTACTTC
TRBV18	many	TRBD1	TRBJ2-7	CASSPGQVNSYEQYF	TGTGCCAGCTCACCCGGACAGGTTAACTCCTACGAGCAGTACTTC
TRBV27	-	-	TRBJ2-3	CASSLVPLASTDTQYF	TGTGCCAGCAGTTTAGTTCCGTTGGCTAGCACAGATACGCAGTATTTT
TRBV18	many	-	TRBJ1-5	CASSPLGEGNQPQHF	TGTGCCAGCTCACCACTCGGGGAGGGCAATCAGCCCCAGCATTTT
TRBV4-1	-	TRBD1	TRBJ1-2	CASSQPGTANYGYTF	TGCGCCAGCAGCCAGCCTGGGACAGCTAACTATGGCTACACCTTC